This TCR beta chain was sequenced for a study of blood T cell repertoires in COVID-19. Across the study: Samples came from the United States, Italy and Spain, spanning acute and convalescent COVID-19.

The germline V gene encodes CDR1 MDHEN and CDR2 SYDVKM. There are 15 residues in the CDR3. After removal of 6 bases from V and 4 bases from J, the junction contained 10 bases not matched to a gene. Sequenced by immunoSEQ multiplex PCR; TCRdb stores in-frame clones only, minus some. The sample lists approximately 200,000 clones, 65% to 85% occurring once. This chain links TRBV28 with TRBJ2-3; 7 nucleotides line up with TRBD2. The source is a woman between 25 and 40 years old who had recovered from COVID-19. The sequenced material came from PBMCs or T cells enriched from blood (not recorded which). The CDR3, as DNA: TGTGCCAGCAGCACCGCGGGAGCCGGGGCAGATACGCAGTATTTT. It yields the protein CASSTAGAGADTQYF.